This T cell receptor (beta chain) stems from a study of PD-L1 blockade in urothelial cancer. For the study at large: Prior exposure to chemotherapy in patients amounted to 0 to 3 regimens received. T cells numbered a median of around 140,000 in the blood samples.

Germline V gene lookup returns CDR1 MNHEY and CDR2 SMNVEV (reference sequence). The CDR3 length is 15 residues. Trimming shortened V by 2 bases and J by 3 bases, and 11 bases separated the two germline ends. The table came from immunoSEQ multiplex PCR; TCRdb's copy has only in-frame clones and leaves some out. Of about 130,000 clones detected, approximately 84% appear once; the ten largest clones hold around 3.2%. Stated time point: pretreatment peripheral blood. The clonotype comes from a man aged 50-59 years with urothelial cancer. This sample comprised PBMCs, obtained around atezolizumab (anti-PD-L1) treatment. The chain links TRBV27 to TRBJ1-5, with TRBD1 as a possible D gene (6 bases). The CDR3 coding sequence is TGTGCCAGCAGTTTAGGCAGGGGAGTCAATCAGCCCCAGCATTTT. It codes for CASSLGRGVNQPQHF.